This T cell receptor beta chain appears in the sequencing data of a study of blood T cells in healthy people across ages. Combining a sample-barcoded 5' primer with a J-beta primer mix, a second PCR ran for 7 to 11 cycles. One entry per CDR3 protein, called by TCRdb with MiXCR from the 5' RACE reads. The repertoire holds fewer than 2,000,000 distinct CDR3 sequences, with roughly a third as singletons. Trimming pared 2 bases from V and 0 bases from J, leaving 10 bases between. The CDR3 extends over 15 amino acids. As for this clonotype: What it binds is unknown.

Per-sample yields of isolated PBMCs were at least 7 million. Samples each had at least 5 micrograms of total RNA extracted. Study outcomes and limitations: While age rose, TCR beta diversity per million T cells dropped in a roughly linear way.

The receptor was isolated from a woman under 40 in good health. The sequenced sample consisted of blood. The chain combines TRBV12-3 or TRBV12-4 with TRBJ1-2; no firm D call. This CDR3 reads CASSLFRGTNYGYTF. The CDR3, as DNA: TGTGCCAGCAGTTTATTCCGAGGGACTAACTATGGCTACACCTTC.